This T cell receptor (beta chain) was documented in a study of shared clonotypes between healthy human individuals. The CDR3 length is 13 residues. Germline lookup yields CDR1 LNHDA and CDR2 SQIVND (reference sequence). The germline V and J ends were trimmed by 5 bases and 4 bases, with 11 bases remaining between them. Unsorted samples drew genomic DNA from approximately 90 million PBMCs. This clone was picked up one time. Samples underwent the assay at deep level. Source study methods: Filtering differed since immunoSEQ provided only junctions, with no quality scores. The table came from immunoSEQ multiplex PCR; TCRdb's copy has only in-frame clones and leaves some out. V, J and clone size are those of that table, while D and trimming were read from the DNA. The repertoire holds about 520,000 clones, 81% seen once, with roughly 13% in the top ten.

The source is a woman aged 40 to 50 in good health. Some clones in this sample may be carry-over from other donors' samples. Sequenced sample: PBMCs. J is TRBJ1-1 and V is TRBV19; TRBD1 is a possible D gene (6 bases). CDR3 region: CASSVGGATEAFF. The CDR3 DNA sequence: TGTGCCAGTAGTGTGGGGGGGGCCACTGAAGCTTTCTTT.